The clone carrying this T cell receptor beta chain was counted only a few times. The sample originates from a study of identical twins. V shed 7 bases, J shed 6 bases, and the junction held 11 bases outside the gene matches. This CDR3 comprises 15 residues. From germline, CDR1 is MNHEY and CDR2 SMNVEV (reference sequence). TCRdb recomputed calls from the 5' RACE reads with MiXCR, one row per CDR3 protein. The sample has about 690,000 distinct CDR3 sequences, roughly 6.2% seen once. Sequenced: naive T cells sorted from blood. This receptor was obtained from a man between 18 and 35 years old in good health. V is TRBV27 and J is TRBJ2-1, with 8 nucleotides matching TRBD2. CDR3 protein: CASTISGSRGNEQFF. The CDR3 nucleotides are TGTGCCAGCACCATAAGCGGGAGTAGAGGCAATGAGCAGTTCTTC.